This TCR beta chain is drawn from a study of early T cells in non-severe SARS-CoV-2 infection. Ten or more counts support this clonotype. V gave up 5 bases and J gave up 0 bases, with 11 bases separating them. Germline-derived CDR1 and CDR2 are DFQATT and SNEGSKA (reference sequence). This CDR3 spans 14 amino acids. Tagging with unique molecular identifiers was applied to individual cDNA molecules. TCRdb independently ran MiXCR on the 5' RACE reads; one entry per CDR3 protein. The sample yields about 26,000 distinct CDR3 sequences, about 4.5% seen once. This clonotype was sampled from an adult who was a healthcare worker with PCR-confirmed SARS-CoV-2 infection or an uninfected control (not recorded which). The sequencing input was whole blood. V and J are TRBV20-1 and TRBJ1-5; D ambiguous. The CDR3: CSAPGRHSNQPQHF. In DNA, the CDR3 is TGCAGTGCTCCAGGACGGCATAGCAATCAGCCCCAGCATTTT.